Presented here are 9 T cell receptor beta chains from one specimen sequenced in a study of early T cells in non-severe SARS-CoV-2 infection. MiXCR, run by TCRdb on the 5' RACE reads, gives a single entry per CDR3 protein. This table has 30,000 or so distinct CDR3 sequences, less than 7% appearing once. The specimen was whole blood. Receptors were obtained from an adult who was a healthcare worker with PCR-confirmed SARS-CoV-2 infection or an uninfected control (not recorded which).

This clonotype was seen repeatedly, ten times or more. V usage is TRBV2 and J usage is TRBJ1-5; 9 bases fit TRBD1. CDR1 and CDR2 (germline): SNHLY, FYNNEI. The CDR3 is 14 residues long. The V and J ends lost 4 bases and 3 bases, in that order; junction bases with no gene match: 1. CDR3 region: CASSGTGANQPQHF. DNA for the CDR3: TGTGCCAGCAGTGGGACAGGGGCCAATCAGCCCCAGCATTTT.

V is TRBV12-3 or TRBV12-4 and J is TRBJ2-3; D ambiguous. The CDR3 spans 12 residues. V was clipped by 3 bases and J by 8 bases, with 9 bases between them. In DNA, the CDR3 is TGTGCCAGCAGTTTTGGGTTCGGTACGCAGTATTTT. This translates into CASSFGFGTQYF.

This clonotype was counted many times. CDR3 protein: CASSPFPGNQPQHF. The DNA for the CDR3 is TGTGCCAGCTCACCTTTCCCAGGCAATCAGCCCCAGCATTTT. V is TRBV18 and J is TRBJ1-5; D gene ambiguous. Germline CDR1 is KGHSH and CDR2 is LQKENI. The CDR3 sequence is 14 residues long. The V gene lost 3 bases and the J gene lost 2 bases, with 8 bases spanning the gap.

The rearrangement links TRBV18 to TRBJ1-1, with 9 bases matching TRBD1. V shed 6 bases and J 1 base; nucleotides not matched to a gene: 12. This CDR3 contains 17 residues. Germline V gene sequence: CDR1 KGHSH, CDR2 LQKENI. The CDR3 reads CASSRGAGQGKNTEAFF. The CDR3 bases are TGTGCCAGCTCCCGTGGGGCGGGACAGGGAAAGAACACTGAAGCTTTCTTT.

This clonotype has a count of ten or more. The V call is TRBV7-2, the J call TRBJ2-3; D remains ambiguous. This CDR3 is 14 amino acids long. V was trimmed by 5 bases and J by 0 bases, leaving 9 bases between them. Germline CDR1 is SGHTA and CDR2 is FQGNSA. The CDR3 sequence: CASSPVTSTDTQYF. CDR3 sequence (DNA): TGTGCCAGCAGCCCGGTTACTAGCACAGATACGCAGTATTTT.

This clonotype was recorded a few times. Written as DNA, the CDR3 is TGTGCCAGCAGCAAATTCCGAGTCTACAATGAGCAGTTCTTC. Translation: CASSKFRVYNEQFF. The chain has TRBV21-1 and TRBJ2-1. TRBV21-1 is a pseudogene segment. The CDR3 sequence is 14 residues long.

The chain uses TRBV7-3 and TRBJ2-2, with 8 nucleotides matching TRBD2. This CDR3 spans 17 amino acids. V gave up 5 bases and J gave up 7 bases; unmatched junction bases: 15. Germline V gene lookup returns CDR1 SGHTA and CDR2 FQGTGA. The DNA of the CDR3 is TGTGCCAGCAGCAGAAACAGTGGGACTAGGTTAGGCGGGGAGCTGTTTTTT. This encodes CASSRNSGTRLGGELFF.

This chain uses TRBV24-1 with TRBJ1-5; D might be TRBD1 (5 bases). Germline CDR1 and CDR2: KGHDR and SFDVKD. The CDR3 has 12 amino acids. The V end was cut by 3 bases, the J end by 9 bases, with 8 bases between. The CDR3 DNA sequence: TGTGCCACCAGTGATAAAGGGGCGCCCCAGCATTTT. It yields the protein CATSDKGAPQHF.

This clonotype has more than one count but fewer than ten. V and J are TRBV9 and TRBJ2-1; 12 bases are shared with TRBD2. The CDR3 loop spans 17 amino acids. Germline CDR1 reads SGDLS; CDR2 reads YYNGEE. V dropped 1 base and J dropped 5; count of bases not matched to a gene: 7. The CDR3, as DNA: TGTGCCAGCAGCGTAAAGGCTAGCGGGAGGGTAAACAATGAGCAGTTCTTC. Its translation is CASSVKASGRVNNEQFF.